This T cell receptor beta chain was captured by sequencing in a study of T cells in tumors and immune-related adverse events. The table came from immunoSEQ multiplex PCR; TCRdb's copy has only in-frame clones and leaves some out. Of fewer than 25,000 clones in the sample, 75% to 95% were seen once. Germline lookup yields CDR1 SGHVS and CDR2 FNYEAQ. The CDR3 is 13 amino acids. Trimming pared 4 bases from V and 5 bases from J, leaving 9 bases between. In this sample, this clone turned up once. This specimen was lymph node tissue, taken from a patient treated with anti-PD-1 therapy. This clonotype was sampled from a female donor with metastatic renal cell carcinoma. This chain joins TRBV7-6 and TRBJ1-5; D is unresolved. CDR3 protein: CASSSLGDQPQHF. CDR3 in DNA: TGTGCCAGCAGCTCTCTCGGGGATCAGCCCCAGCATTTT.